This T cell receptor beta chain is from a study of cytomegalovirus exposure and HLA in healthy donors. The PCR had 60 Vbeta and 13 Jbeta primers. The table came from immunoSEQ multiplex PCR; TCRdb's copy has only in-frame clones and leaves some out. Here the sample spans 85,000 to 100,000 clones, more than 60% being singletons. V shed 6 bases, J shed 0 bases, and the junction held 5 bases outside the gene matches. Germline values: CDR1 SNHLY, CDR2 FYNNEI. CDR3 length: 14 amino acids. This chain uses TRBV2 with TRBJ2-7; TRBD1 agrees at 7 bases. This clonotype was sampled from a human donor in good health. The material sequenced was PBMCs. The CDR3 nucleotides read TGTGCCAGCAGGGGGGACAGTGGCTCCTACGAGCAGTACTTC. It codes for CASRGDSGSYEQYF.